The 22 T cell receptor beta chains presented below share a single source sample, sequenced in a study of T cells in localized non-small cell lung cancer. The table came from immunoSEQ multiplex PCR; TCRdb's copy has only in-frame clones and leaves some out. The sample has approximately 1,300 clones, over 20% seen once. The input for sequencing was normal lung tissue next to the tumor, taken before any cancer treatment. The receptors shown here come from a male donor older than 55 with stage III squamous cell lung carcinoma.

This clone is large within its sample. The DNA of the CDR3 is TGTGCCAGCAGTCTGACAGGGTCTGGGAACACTGAAGCTTTCTTT. Encoded protein: CASSLTGSGNTEAFF. The chain carries TRBV6-8 and TRBJ1-1, with 7 bases fitting TRBD1. J gave up 1 base and V 5 bases, and 7 bases lay outside the gene matches. The germline V gene encodes CDR1 MNHGY and CDR2 SAAAGT. The CDR3 runs 15 residues.

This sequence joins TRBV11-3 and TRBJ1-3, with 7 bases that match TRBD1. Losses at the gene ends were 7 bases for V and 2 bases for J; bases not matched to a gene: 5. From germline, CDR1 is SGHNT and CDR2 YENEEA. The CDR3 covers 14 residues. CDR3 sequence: CASTVTGAGNTIYF. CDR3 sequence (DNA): TGTGCCAGCACCGTTACAGGGGCTGGAAACACCATATATTTT.

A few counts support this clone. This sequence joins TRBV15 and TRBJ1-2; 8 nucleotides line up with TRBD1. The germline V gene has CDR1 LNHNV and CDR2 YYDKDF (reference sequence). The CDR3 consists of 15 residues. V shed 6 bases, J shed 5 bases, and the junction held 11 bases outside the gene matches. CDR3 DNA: TGTGCCACCAGGAGCGACAGGGGAACGGGGTATGGCTACACCTTC. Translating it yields CATRSDRGTGYGYTF.

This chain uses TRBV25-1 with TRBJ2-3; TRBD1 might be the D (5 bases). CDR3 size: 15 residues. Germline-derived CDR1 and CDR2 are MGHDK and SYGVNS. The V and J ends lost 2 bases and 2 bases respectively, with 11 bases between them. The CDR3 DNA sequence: TGTGCCAGCAGTGAACCCTGGGGCCTCACAGATACGCAGTATTTT. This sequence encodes CASSEPWGLTDTQYF.

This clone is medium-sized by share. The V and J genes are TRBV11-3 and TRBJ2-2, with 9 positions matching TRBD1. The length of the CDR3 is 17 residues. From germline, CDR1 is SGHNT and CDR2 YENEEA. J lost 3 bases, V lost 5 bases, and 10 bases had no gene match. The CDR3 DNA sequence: TGTGCCAGCAGCAAAAATCCGACAGGGGGGTACACCGGGGAGCTGTTTTTT. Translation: CASSKNPTGGYTGELFF.

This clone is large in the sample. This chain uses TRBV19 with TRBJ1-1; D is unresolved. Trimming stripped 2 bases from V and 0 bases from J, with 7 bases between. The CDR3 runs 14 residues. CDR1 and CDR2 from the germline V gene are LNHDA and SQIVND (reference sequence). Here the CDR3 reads CASSITGVNTEAFF. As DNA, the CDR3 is TGTGCCAGTAGTATAACCGGGGTGAACACTGAAGCTTTCTTT.

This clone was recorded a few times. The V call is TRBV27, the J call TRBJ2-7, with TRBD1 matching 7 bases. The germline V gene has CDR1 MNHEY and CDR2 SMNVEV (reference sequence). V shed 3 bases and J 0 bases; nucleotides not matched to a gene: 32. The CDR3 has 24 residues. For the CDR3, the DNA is TGTGCCAGCAGTTTCTATCCGGCCGGGACAGTTGTGCCTTGCGAGACAACTAGCTCCTACGAGCAGTACTTC. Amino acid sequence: CASSFYPAGTVVPCETTSSYEQYF.

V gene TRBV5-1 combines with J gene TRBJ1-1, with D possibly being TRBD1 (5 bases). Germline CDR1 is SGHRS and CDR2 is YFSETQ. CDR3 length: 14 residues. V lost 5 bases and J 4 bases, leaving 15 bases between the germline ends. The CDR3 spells CASSYGTSTTEAFF. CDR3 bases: TGCGCCAGCAGTTACGGGACTTCCACCACTGAAGCTTTCTTT. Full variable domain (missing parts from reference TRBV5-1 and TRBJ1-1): KAGVTQTPRYLIKTRGQQVTLSCSPISGHRSVSWYQQTPGQGLQFLFEYFSETQRNKGNFPGRFSGRQFSNSRSEMNVSTLELGDSALYLCASSYGTSTTEAFFGQGTRLTVV.

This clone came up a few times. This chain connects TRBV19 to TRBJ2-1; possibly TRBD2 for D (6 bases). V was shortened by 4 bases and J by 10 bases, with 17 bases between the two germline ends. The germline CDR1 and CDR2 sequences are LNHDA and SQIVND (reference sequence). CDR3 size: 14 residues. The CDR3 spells CASSTGLSLGEQFF. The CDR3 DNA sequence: TGTGCCAGTAGTACGGGACTTTCCCTCGGCGAGCAGTTCTTC.

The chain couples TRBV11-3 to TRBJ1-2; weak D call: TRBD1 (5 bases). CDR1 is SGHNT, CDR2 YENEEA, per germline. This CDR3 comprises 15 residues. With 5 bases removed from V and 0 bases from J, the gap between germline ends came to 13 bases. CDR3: CASSGDRLANYGYTF. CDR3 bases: TGTGCCAGCAGCGGTGACAGACTTGCTAACTATGGCTACACCTTC.

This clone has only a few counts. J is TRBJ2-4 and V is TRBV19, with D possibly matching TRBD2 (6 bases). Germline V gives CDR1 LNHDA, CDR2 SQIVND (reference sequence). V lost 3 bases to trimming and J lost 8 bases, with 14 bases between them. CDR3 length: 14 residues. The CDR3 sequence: CASSMAEGRHIQYF. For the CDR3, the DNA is TGTGCCAGTAGTATGGCAGAGGGGAGGCACATTCAGTACTTC. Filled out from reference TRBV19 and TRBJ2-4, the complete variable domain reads DGGITQSPKYLFRKEGQNVTLSCEQNLNHDAMYWYRQDPGQGLRLIYYSQIVNDFQKGDIAEGYSVSREKKESFPLTVTSAQKNPTAFYLCASSMAEGRHIQYFGAGTRLSVL.

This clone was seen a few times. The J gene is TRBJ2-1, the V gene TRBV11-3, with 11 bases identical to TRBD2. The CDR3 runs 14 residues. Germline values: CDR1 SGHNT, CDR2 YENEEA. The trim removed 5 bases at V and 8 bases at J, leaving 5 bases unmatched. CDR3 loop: CASSVSGGVDEQFF. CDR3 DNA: TGTGCCAGCAGCGTTAGCGGGGGGGTCGATGAGCAGTTCTTC.

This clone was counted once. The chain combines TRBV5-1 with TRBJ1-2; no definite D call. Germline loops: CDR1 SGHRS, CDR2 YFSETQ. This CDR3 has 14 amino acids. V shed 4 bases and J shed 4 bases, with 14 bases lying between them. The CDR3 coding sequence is TGCGCCAGCAGCAAGGATGGTGAAGGCTATGGCTACACCTTC. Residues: CASSKDGEGYGYTF.

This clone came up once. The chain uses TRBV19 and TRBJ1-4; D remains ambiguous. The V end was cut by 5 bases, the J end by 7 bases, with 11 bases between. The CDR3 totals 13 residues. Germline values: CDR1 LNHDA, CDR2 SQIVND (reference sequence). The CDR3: CASSPSILEKLFF. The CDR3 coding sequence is TGTGCCAGTAGTCCAAGTATTCTTGAAAAACTGTTTTTT.

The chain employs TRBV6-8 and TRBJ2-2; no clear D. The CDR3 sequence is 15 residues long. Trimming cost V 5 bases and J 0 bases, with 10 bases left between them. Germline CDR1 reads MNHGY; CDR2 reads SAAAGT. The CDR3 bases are TGTGCCAGCAGTCCTAGTGGGGCGAACACCGGGGAGCTGTTTTTT. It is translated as CASSPSGANTGELFF.

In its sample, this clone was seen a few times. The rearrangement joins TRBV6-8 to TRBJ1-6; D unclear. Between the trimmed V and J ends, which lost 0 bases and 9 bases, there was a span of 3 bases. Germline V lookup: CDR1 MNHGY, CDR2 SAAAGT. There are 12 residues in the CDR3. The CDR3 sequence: CASSYSGSPLHF. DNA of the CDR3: TGTGCCAGCAGTTACTCGGGTTCACCCCTCCACTTT.

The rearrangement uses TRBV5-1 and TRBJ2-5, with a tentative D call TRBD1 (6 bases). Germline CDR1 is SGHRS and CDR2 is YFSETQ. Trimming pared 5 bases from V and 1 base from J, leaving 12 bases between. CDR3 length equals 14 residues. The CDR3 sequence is CASRADSSQETQYF. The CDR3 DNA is TGCGCCAGCAGGGCGGACAGCTCCCAAGAGACCCAGTACTTC.

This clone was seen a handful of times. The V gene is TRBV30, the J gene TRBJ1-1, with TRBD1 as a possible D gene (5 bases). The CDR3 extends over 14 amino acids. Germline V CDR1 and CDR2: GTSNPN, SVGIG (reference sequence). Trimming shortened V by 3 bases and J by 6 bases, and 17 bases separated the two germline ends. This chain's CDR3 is CAWSRPWGRAEAFF. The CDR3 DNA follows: TGTGCCTGGAGCCGACCTTGGGGCCGGGCTGAAGCTTTCTTT. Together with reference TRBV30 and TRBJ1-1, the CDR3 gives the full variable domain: SQTIHQWPATLVQPVGSPLSLECTVEGTSNPNLYWYRQAAGRGLQLLFYSVGIGQISSEVPQNLSASRPQDRQFILSSKKLLLSDSGFYLCAWSRPWGRAEAFFGQGTRLTVV.

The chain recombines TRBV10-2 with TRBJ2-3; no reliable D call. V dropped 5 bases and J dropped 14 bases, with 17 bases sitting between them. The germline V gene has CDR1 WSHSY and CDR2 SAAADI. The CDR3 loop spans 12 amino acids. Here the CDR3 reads CASSKGSPPPYF. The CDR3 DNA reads TGCGCCAGCAGTAAAGGGTCCCCACCCCCGTATTTT.

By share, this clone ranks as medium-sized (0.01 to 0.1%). CDR3 region: CASAGGSSSPLHF. The CDR3, as DNA: TGTGCCAGTGCGGGCGGGAGCAGTTCACCCCTCCACTTT. The V and J genes are TRBV6-8 and TRBJ1-6; no reliable D call. Germline V gene sequence: CDR1 MNHGY, CDR2 SAAAGT. The V end lost 9 bases, the J end lost 9 bases, and 15 bases lay between the germline ends. CDR3 length: 13 amino acids.

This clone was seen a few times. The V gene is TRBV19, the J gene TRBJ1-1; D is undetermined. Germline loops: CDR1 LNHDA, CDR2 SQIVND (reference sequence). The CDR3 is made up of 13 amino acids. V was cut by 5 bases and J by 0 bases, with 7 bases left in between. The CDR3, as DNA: TGTGCCAGTAGTGCGGCAATGAACACTGAAGCTTTCTTT. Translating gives CASSAAMNTEAFF.

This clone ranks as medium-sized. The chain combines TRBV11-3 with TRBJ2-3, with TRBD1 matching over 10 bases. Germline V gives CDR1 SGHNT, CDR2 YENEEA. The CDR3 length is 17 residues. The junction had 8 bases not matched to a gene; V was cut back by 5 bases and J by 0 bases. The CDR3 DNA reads TGTGCCAGCAGCGGTCCGGGACAGGGGTTTAGCACAGATACGCAGTATTTT. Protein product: CASSGPGQGFSTDTQYF.